The 7 T cell receptor beta chains reported below all come from one sample, sequenced in a study of cytomegalovirus exposure and HLA in healthy donors. The PCR was carried out with 60 Vbeta primers and 13 Jbeta primers. Only in-frame clones appear in the TCRdb table, and some are missing; sequencing was by immunoSEQ multiplex PCR. The profile covers more than 150,000 clones, with around 73% appearing a single time and 1.4% taken by the ten largest. Sequencing was performed on PBMCs. The receptors come from a male donor in good health and CMV-seronegative.

The chain is built from TRBV14 and TRBJ2-3; the D gene is possibly TRBD1 (6 bases). In germline, CDR1 is SGHDN, CDR2 FVKESK. This CDR3 contains 16 residues. V was pared by 1 base and J by 1 base, with 12 bases between. The DNA for the CDR3 is TGTGCCAGCAGCCAAGCGAGGGGGTGGCGCACAGATACGCAGTATTTT. Translated: CASSQARGWRTDTQYF.

The chain couples TRBV18 to TRBJ2-7; possible D gene TRBD1, 6 bases. This CDR3 has 13 amino acids. CDR1 KGHSH and CDR2 LQKENI come from the germline V gene. Trimming took 3 bases from V and 3 from J, leaving 9 bases between them. Here the CDR3 reads CASSPRDNYEQYF. The CDR3 coding sequence is TGTGCCAGCTCACCTCGGGACAACTACGAGCAGTACTTC. Drawing the rest from reference TRBV18 and TRBJ2-7, the complete variable domain is NAGVMQNPRHLVRRRGQEARLRCSPMKGHSHVYWYRQLPEEGLKFMVYLQKENIIDESGMPKERFSAEFPKEGPSILRIQQVVRGDSAAYFCASSPRDNYEQYFGPGTRLTVT.

V gene TRBV27 combines with J gene TRBJ2-3; D possibly corresponds to TRBD2 (6 bases). Between the trimmed V and J ends, which lost 0 bases and 6 bases, there was a span of 10 bases. CDR1 MNHEY and CDR2 SMNVEV come from the germline V gene (reference sequence). CDR3 size: 14 residues. The CDR3 here is CASSLSLGGDTQYF. The CDR3 DNA reads TGTGCCAGCAGTTTATCGCTTGGGGGGGATACGCAGTATTTT.

V gene TRBV2 combines with J gene TRBJ2-7, with TRBD2 identical over 11 bases. This CDR3 region has 14 residues. Germline-derived CDR1 and CDR2 are SNHLY and FYNNEI. The trim removed 3 bases at V and 2 bases at J, leaving 0 bases unmatched. CDR3 coding DNA: TGTGCCAGCAGTGAGACTAGCGGGACCTACGAGCAGTACTTC. Protein product: CASSETSGTYEQYF.

The J gene is TRBJ1-1, the V gene TRBV19; no clear D. The CDR3 sequence is 14 residues long. Trimming took 5 bases from V and 1 from J, leaving 11 bases between them. Looked up from germline, CDR1 is LNHDA and CDR2 is SQIVND (reference sequence). The CDR3 spells CASSLPDWNTEAFF. CDR3 in DNA: TGTGCCAGTAGTTTACCCGACTGGAACACTGAAGCTTTCTTT. Full variable domain (remainder filled in from reference TRBV19 and TRBJ1-1): DGGITQSPKYLFRKEGQNVTLSCEQNLNHDAMYWYRQDPGQGLRLIYYSQIVNDFQKGDIAEGYSVSREKKESFPLTVTSAQKNPTAFYLCASSLPDWNTEAFFGQGTRLTVV.

This chain joins TRBV28 and TRBJ2-3; 9 bases match TRBD2. The CDR3 extends over 15 amino acids. The germline V gene has CDR1 MDHEN and CDR2 SYDVKM. The ends lost 5 bases at V and 8 bases at J; junction bases unmatched: 11. CDR3 in DNA: TGTGCCAGCAGTACCCTTGGGACAGCGGGGGGTACGCAGTATTTT. Residues: CASSTLGTAGGTQYF.

This clone was detected only a few times. The chain couples TRBV29-1 to TRBJ2-1; TRBD2 matches 13 bases. This CDR3 contains 15 residues. Germline V gives CDR1 SQVTM, CDR2 ANQGSEA. J was trimmed by 6 bases and V by 6 bases; bases with no gene match: 8. The CDR3 DNA reads as TGCAGCGTGACTTCGGGACTAGCGGGACGCAATGAGCAGTTCTTC. Encoded protein: CSVTSGLAGRNEQFF.